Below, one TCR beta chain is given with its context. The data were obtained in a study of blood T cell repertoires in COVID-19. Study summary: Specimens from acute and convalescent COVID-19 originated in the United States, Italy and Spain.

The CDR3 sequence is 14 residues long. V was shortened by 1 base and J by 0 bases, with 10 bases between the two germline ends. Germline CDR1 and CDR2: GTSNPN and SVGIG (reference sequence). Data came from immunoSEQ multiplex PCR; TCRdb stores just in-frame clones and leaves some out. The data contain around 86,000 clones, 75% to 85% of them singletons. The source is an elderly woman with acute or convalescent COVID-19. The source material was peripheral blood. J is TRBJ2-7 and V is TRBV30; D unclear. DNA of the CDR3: TGTGCCTGGAGTGATGCCGGGTTCTCCTACGAGCAGTACTTC. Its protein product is CAWSDAGFSYEQYF.